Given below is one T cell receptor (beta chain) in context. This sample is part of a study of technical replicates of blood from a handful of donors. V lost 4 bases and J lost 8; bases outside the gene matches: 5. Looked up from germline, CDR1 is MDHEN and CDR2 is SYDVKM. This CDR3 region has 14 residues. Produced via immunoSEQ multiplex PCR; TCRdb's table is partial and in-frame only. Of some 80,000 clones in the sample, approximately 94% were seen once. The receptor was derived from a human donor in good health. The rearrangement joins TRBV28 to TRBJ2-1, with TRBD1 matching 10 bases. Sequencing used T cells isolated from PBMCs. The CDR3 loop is CASSSKGQGYEQFF. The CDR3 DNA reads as TGTGCCAGCAGTTCCAAGGGACAGGGGTATGAGCAGTTCTTC.